Below, 20 T cell receptor beta chains from the same sample are listed, as sequenced in a study of cytomegalovirus exposure and HLA in healthy donors. Use of 60 Vbeta and 13 Jbeta primers characterized the PCR. The method was immunoSEQ multiplex PCR; TCRdb's version includes in-frame clones alone and lacks a portion of them. The data show about 120,000 clones, approximately 80% seen once. The sample taken for sequencing was PBMCs. Source of these receptors: a man aged 30 to 39 in good health and CMV-seronegative.

This clone was observed a single time. This chain joins TRBV19 and TRBJ1-4, with D possibly TRBD1 on 6 matching bases. Germline CDR1 is LNHDA and CDR2 is SQIVND (reference sequence). V lost 6 bases and J lost 5, with 13 bases in between. The CDR3 runs to 14 residues. The CDR3 region is CASRQGSLNEKLFF. CDR3 DNA: TGTGCCAGTAGACAGGGAAGCCTAAATGAAAAACTGTTTTTT.

The chain carries TRBV28 and TRBJ1-5, with D tentatively TRBD1 (6 bases). V was clipped by 6 bases and J by 7 bases, with 16 bases between them. The germline V gene encodes CDR1 MDHEN and CDR2 SYDVKM. The length of the CDR3 is 14 residues. CDR3 DNA: TGTGCCAGCAGCGCCGGACAGCGGGGCCAGCCCCAGCATTTT. Protein product: CASSAGQRGQPQHF.

This chain joins TRBV5-1 and TRBJ2-6, with 7 bases identical to TRBD2. V gave up 2 bases and J gave up 0 bases; unmatched junction bases: 11. This CDR3 comprises 19 residues. In germline, CDR1 is SGHRS, CDR2 YFSETQ. The CDR3 DNA is TGCGCCAGCAGCTTTGACCCGGGGGAGGGTAGCTCTGGGGCCAACGTCCTGACTTTC. It yields the protein CASSFDPGEGSSGANVLTF.

The chain uses TRBV5-1 and TRBJ1-2; no firm D call. This CDR3 has 13 amino acids. Germline CDR1 is SGHRS and CDR2 is YFSETQ. V was pared by 5 bases and J by 0 bases, with 8 bases between. The CDR3 coding sequence is TGCGCCAGCAGAGGAGGCACTAACTATGGCTACACCTTC. This translates into CASRGGTNYGYTF.

V gene TRBV11-3 combines with J gene TRBJ2-2; 14 bases are a match to TRBD2. The trim removed 8 bases at V and 5 bases at J, leaving 10 bases unmatched. From germline, CDR1 is SGHNT and CDR2 YENEEA. The CDR3 length is 17 residues. CDR3 bases: TGTGCCAGCGCCTGGACTAGCGGGAGGACGTATACCGGGGAGCTGTTTTTT. The encoded protein is CASAWTSGRTYTGELFF.

This sequence joins TRBV19 and TRBJ2-1; 9 bases map to TRBD2. CDR1 and CDR2 (germline): LNHDA, SQIVND (reference sequence). The CDR3 runs 15 residues. Germline trimming cut 4 bases from V and 8 bases from J; bases unmatched to any gene: 9. The CDR3 region has the DNA TGTGCCAGTAGTAGGGTAGCGGGAGCTTTCGATGAGCAGTTCTTC. Translated, it gives CASSRVAGAFDEQFF.

V and J are TRBV2 and TRBJ1-1, with TRBD1 identical over 8 bases. This CDR3 is built from 15 residues. In germline, CDR1 is SNHLY, CDR2 FYNNEI. V was clipped by 7 bases and J by 0 bases; unmatched bases: 7. The CDR3 protein is CASTGTGNMNTEAFF. The CDR3, as DNA: TGTGCCAGCACAGGGACAGGAAACATGAACACTGAAGCTTTCTTT.

The rearrangement joins TRBV11-3 to TRBJ2-2; D gene ambiguous. The germline CDR1 and CDR2 sequences are SGHNT and YENEEA. Trimming took 5 bases from V and 6 from J, leaving 10 bases between them. The CDR3 covers 13 residues. CDR3 DNA sequence: TGTGCCAGCAGCCACCCGAGGTCCGGGGAGCTGTTTTTT. It is translated as CASSHPRSGELFF.

The chain has TRBV5-1 and TRBJ2-7, with TRBD1 as a possible D gene (5 bases). The CDR3 is 17 residues long. The germline CDR1 and CDR2 sequences are SGHRS and YFSETQ. Trimming took off 1 base at V and 3 bases at J, with 20 bases between the two ends. This chain's CDR3 is CASSLRPYQGGNYEQYF. DNA for the CDR3: TGCGCCAGCAGCTTGAGACCCTACCAGGGTGGAAACTACGAGCAGTACTTC.

This chain links TRBV29-1 with TRBJ1-1, with 7 bases identical to TRBD1. J gave up 4 bases and V 0 bases, and 8 bases lay outside the gene matches. This CDR3 has 15 residues. The germline gives CDR1 SQVTM, CDR2 ANQGSEA. CDR3 nucleotides: TGCAGCGTTGAAGAAGTGGGACAGAGGGTCACTGAAGCTTTCTTT. Its translation is CSVEEVGQRVTEAFF. The complete variable domain, with remaining parts taken from reference TRBV29-1 and TRBJ1-1, reads SAVISQKPSRDICQRGTSLTIQCQVDSQVTMMFWYRQQPGQSLTLIATANQGSEATYESGFVIDKFPISRPNLTFSTLTVSNMSPEDSSIYLCSVEEVGQRVTEAFFGQGTRLTVV.

The chain combines TRBV4-3 with TRBJ2-1, with TRBD2 identical over 11 bases. From germline, CDR1 is LGHNA and CDR2 YSLEER. Trimming at V came to 3 bases and at J to 4 bases, leaving 5 bases not matched to a gene. This CDR3 comprises 16 residues. CDR3: CASSHHSGRAYNEQFF. CDR3 coding DNA: TGCGCCAGCAGCCATCATAGCGGGAGGGCTTACAATGAGCAGTTCTTC.

This rearrangement joins TRBV27 to TRBJ2-3, with 12 bases lining up with TRBD2. Germline V CDR1 and CDR2: MNHEY, SMNVEV (reference sequence). The ends lost 3 bases at V and 0 bases at J; junction bases unmatched: 4. The CDR3 has 17 amino acids. The CDR3 DNA reads TGTGCCAGCAGTTTTCCTGGACTAGCGGGGAGCACAGATACGCAGTATTTT. It codes for CASSFPGLAGSTDTQYF.

The chain has TRBV13 and TRBJ2-3, with TRBD1 matching over 7 bases. This CDR3 comprises 16 residues. Germline trimming cut 5 bases from V and 0 bases from J; bases unmatched to any gene: 8. Germline V lookup: CDR1 PRHDT, CDR2 FYEKMQ (reference sequence). This CDR3 is CASSRDSLLSTDTQYF. The DNA of the CDR3 is TGTGCCAGCAGCCGGGACAGCCTTCTTAGCACAGATACGCAGTATTTT. The entire variable domain, with the rest obtained from reference TRBV13 and TRBJ2-3, is as follows: AAGVIQSPRHLIKEKRETATLKCYPIPRHDTVYWYQQGPGQDPQFLISFYEKMQSDKGSIPDRFSAQQFSDYHSELNMSSLELGDSALYFCASSRDSLLSTDTQYFGPGTRLTVL.

The chain combines TRBV5-1 with TRBJ1-3; 7 bases line up with TRBD1. The CDR3 contains 15 residues. The V gene's germline CDR1 is SGHRS and CDR2 YFSETQ. Germline trimming cut 4 bases from V and 0 bases from J; bases unmatched to any gene: 4. CDR3: CASSVRGTSGNTIYF. The CDR3, as DNA: TGCGCCAGCAGCGTCAGGGGGACCTCTGGAAACACCATATATTTT.

This clone was detected a few times. The chain links TRBV5-4 to TRBJ2-2; tentative D call: TRBD2 (5 bases). Germline loops: CDR1 SGHNT, CDR2 YYREEE (reference sequence). The V end was cut by 4 bases, the J end by 2 bases, with 9 bases between. This CDR3 has 14 residues. The CDR3 DNA reads as TGTGCCAGCAGCCAAGGACTTAACACCGGGGAGCTGTTTTTT. As protein: CASSQGLNTGELFF.

The chain has TRBV19 and TRBJ1-3; tentative D call: TRBD1 (6 bases). The CDR3 spans 17 residues. Germline V gives CDR1 LNHDA, CDR2 SQIVND (reference sequence). The V end lost 5 bases, the J end lost 0 bases, and 17 bases lay between the germline ends. CDR3 coding DNA: TGTGCCAGTAGTCTTGGATGGGGGCTACTCTCTGGAAACACCATATATTTT. It translates to CASSLGWGLLSGNTIYF.

The rearrangement joins TRBV18 to TRBJ2-7; D gene ambiguous. Trimming left V 3 bases short and J 4 bases short, with 10 bases between. Germline values: CDR1 KGHSH, CDR2 LQKENI. The CDR3 sequence is 13 residues long. This chain's CDR3 is CASSPSVNYEQYF. The CDR3 nucleotides are TGTGCCAGCTCACCCTCAGTTAATTACGAGCAGTACTTC.

This chain links TRBV6-5 with TRBJ2-1; 10 nucleotides align to TRBD1. The CDR3 covers 15 residues. Trimming cost V 4 bases and J 7 bases; bases outside gene matches: 7. CDR1 and CDR2 from the germline V gene are MNHEY and SVGAGI. CDR3 coding DNA: TGTGCCAGCAGTTCGACAGGGGGCGCACGAAATGAGCAGTTCTTC. Its translation: CASSSTGGARNEQFF.

The rearrangement links TRBV29-1 to TRBJ2-7; 8 bases are a match to TRBD2. Germline V lookup: CDR1 SQVTM, CDR2 ANQGSEA. CDR3 size: 13 residues. Trimming took 7 bases from V and 1 from J; bases not matched to a gene: 6. CDR3 in DNA: TGCAGCGCTGAGCGGGAGAATTCCTACGAGCAGTACTTC. Amino acids: CSAERENSYEQYF.

The chain recombines TRBV7-9 with TRBJ2-7; 10 nucleotides match TRBD1. The germline gives CDR1 SEHNR, CDR2 FQNEAQ (reference sequence). This CDR3 region has 14 residues. Trimming took 5 bases from V and 5 from J; bases not matched to a gene: 6. The CDR3 DNA follows: TGTGCCAGCAGCCTAGGACAGGGGGTGGACGAGCAGTACTTC. This encodes CASSLGQGVDEQYF.